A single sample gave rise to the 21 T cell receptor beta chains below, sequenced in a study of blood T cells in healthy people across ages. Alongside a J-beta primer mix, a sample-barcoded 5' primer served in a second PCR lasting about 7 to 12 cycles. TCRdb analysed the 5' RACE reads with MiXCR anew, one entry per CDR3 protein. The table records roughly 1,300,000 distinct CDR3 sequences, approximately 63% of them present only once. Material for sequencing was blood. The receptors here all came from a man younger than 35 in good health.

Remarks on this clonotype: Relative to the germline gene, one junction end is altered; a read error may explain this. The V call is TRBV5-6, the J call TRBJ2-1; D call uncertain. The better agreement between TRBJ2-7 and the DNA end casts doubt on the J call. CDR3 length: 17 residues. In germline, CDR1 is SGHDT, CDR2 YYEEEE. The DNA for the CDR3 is TGCGCCAGCAGCTTGTATTCCGCGGAGTCAGCCTACAATGAGCAGTACTTC. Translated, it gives CASSLYSAESAYNEQYF.

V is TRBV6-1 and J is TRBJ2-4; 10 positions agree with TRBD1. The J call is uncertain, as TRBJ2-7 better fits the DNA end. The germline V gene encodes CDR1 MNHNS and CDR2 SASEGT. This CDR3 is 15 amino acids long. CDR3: CASWRQGAFTYEQYF. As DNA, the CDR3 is TGTGCCAGCTGGAGACAGGGGGCATTTACCTACGAGCAGTACTTC.

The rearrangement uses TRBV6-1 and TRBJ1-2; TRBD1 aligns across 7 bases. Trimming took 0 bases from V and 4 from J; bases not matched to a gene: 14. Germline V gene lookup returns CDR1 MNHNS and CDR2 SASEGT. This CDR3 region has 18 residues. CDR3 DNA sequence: TGTGCCAGCAGTGAAGCGCTCGAATTTGGAACAGGGGCCTATGGCTACACCTTC. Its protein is CASSEALEFGTGAYGYTF.

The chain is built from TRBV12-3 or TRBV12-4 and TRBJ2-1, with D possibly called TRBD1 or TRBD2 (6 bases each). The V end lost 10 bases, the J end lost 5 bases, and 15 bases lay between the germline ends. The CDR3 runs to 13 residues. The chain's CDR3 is CAILRGAHNEQFF. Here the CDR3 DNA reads TGTGCCATCCTTAGGGGGGCCCACAATGAGCAGTTCTTC.

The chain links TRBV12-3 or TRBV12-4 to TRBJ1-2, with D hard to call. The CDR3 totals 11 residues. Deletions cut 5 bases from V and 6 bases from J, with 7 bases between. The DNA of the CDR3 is TGTGCCAGCAGTGCCTTGGATGGCTACACCTTC. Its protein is CASSALDGYTF.

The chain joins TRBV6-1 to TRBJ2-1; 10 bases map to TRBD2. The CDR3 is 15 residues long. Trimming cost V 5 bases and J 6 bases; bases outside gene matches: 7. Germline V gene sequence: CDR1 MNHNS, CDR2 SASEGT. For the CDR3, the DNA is TGTGCCAGCAGTTTAGCGGGAGGAATGGTCAATGAGCAGTTCTTC. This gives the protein CASSLAGGMVNEQFF.

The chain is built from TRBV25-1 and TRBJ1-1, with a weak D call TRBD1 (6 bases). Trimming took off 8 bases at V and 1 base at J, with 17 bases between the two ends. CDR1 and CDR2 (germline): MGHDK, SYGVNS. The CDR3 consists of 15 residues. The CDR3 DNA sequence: TGTGCCAGCGGGACGTGGGGGGGCAGGAACACTGAAGCTTTCTTT. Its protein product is CASGTWGGRNTEAFF.

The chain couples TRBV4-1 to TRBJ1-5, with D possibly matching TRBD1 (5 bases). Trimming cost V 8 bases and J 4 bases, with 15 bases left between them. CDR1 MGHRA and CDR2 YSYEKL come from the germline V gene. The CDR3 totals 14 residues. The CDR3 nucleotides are TGCGCCAGCGGCAGCAGCGGGGGTAATCAGCCCCAGCATTTT. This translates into CASGSSGGNQPQHF.

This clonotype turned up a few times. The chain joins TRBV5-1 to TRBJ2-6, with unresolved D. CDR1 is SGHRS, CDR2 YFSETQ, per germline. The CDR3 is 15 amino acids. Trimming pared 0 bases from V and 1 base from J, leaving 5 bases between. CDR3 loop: CASSLDGSGANVLTF. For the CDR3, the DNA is TGCGCCAGCAGCTTGGATGGGTCTGGGGCCAACGTCCTGACTTTC.

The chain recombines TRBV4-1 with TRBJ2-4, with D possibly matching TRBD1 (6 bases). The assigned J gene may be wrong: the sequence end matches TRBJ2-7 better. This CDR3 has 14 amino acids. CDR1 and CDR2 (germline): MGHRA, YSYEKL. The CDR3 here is CASSRTDRIYEQYF. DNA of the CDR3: TGCGCCAGCAGCCGGACGGACAGAATATACGAGCAGTACTTC.

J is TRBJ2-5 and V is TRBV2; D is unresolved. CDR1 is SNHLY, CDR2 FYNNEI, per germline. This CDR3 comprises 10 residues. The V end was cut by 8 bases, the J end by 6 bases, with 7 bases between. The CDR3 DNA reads TGTGCCAGCGGAGTGCAGACCCAGTACTTC. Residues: CASGVQTQYF.

The CDR3 sequence is CASSPLSGSNEQFF. The CDR3 DNA is TGTGCCAGCAGCCCCCTTAGCGGGAGCAATGAGCAGTTCTTC. V is TRBV6-4 and J is TRBJ2-1; 9 bases line up with TRBD2. The CDR3 is 14 residues long. Germline CDR1 is MRHNA and CDR2 is SNTAGT. Unmatched junction bases numbered 6, after V lost 6 bases and J lost 6 bases.

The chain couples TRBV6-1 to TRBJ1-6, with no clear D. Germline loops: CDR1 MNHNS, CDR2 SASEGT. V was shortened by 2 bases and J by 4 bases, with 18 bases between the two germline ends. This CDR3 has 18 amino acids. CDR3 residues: CASSEWEGSTTYNSPLHF. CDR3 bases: TGTGCCAGCAGTGAATGGGAGGGATCGACCACTTATAATTCACCCCTCCACTTT.

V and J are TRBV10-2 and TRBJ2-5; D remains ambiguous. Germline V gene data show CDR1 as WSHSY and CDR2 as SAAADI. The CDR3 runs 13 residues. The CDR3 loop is CVTRPPNQETQYF. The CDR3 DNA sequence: TGCGTTACCAGACCCCCTAACCAAGAGACCCAGTACTTC.

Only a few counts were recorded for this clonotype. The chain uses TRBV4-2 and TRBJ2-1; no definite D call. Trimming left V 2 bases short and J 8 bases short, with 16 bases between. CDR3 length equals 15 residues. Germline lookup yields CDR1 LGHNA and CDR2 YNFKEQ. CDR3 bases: TGTGCCAGCAGCCAACCCTTTTCCGGCGTCGATGAGCAGTTCTTC. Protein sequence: CASSQPFSGVDEQFF.

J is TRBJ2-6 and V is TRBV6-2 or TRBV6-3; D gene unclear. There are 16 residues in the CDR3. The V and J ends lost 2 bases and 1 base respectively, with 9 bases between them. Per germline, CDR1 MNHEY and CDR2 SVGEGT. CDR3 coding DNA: TGTGCCAGCAGTTACACCTTCCCTTCTGGGGCCAACGTCCTGACTTTC. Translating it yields CASSYTFPSGANVLTF.

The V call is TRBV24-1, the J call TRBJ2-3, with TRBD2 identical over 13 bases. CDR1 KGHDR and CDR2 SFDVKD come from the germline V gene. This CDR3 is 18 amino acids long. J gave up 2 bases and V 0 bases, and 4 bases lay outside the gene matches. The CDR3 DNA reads TGTGCCACCAGTGATTTGGGACTAGCGGGGGAAACCACAGATACGCAGTATTTT. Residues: CATSDLGLAGETTDTQYF.

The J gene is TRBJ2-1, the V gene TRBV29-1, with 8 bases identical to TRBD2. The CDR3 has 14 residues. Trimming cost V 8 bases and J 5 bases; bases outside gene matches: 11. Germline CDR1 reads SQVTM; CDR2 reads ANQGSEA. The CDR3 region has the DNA TGCAGCTTTTTGAGCTTTAGCGGGAACAATGAGCAGTTCTTC. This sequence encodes CSFLSFSGNNEQFF.

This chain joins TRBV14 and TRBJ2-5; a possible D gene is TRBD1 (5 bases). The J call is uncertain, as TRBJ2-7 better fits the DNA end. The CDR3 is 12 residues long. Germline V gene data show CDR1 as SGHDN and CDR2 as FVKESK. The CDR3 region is CASSQGQCEQYF. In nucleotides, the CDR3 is TGTGCCAGCAGCCAAGGACAGTGCGAGCAGTACTTC.

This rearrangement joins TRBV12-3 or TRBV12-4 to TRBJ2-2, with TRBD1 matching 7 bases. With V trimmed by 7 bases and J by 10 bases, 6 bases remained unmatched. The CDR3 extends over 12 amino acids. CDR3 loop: CASTAGGQELFF. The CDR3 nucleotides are TGTGCCAGCACGGCAGGGGGTCAGGAGCTGTTTTTT.

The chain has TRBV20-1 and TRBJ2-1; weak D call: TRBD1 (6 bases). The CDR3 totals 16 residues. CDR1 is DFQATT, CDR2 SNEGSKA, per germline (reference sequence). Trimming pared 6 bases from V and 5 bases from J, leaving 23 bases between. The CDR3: CSAPSPGEGRDNEQFF. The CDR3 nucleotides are TGCAGTGCACCAAGCCCAGGGGAAGGTAGGGACAATGAGCAGTTCTTC.